Here is one TCR beta chain with its context. Its matching antigen is unknown. The naive CD8 fraction comprised CD45RO-negative cells positively selected for CCR7 and excluded terminally differentiated effector memory CD45RA+ cells. The authors ran the assay at deep level. Some clones are missing from TCRdb's copy, which holds only in-frame ones; the method was immunoSEQ multiplex PCR. The data hold around 1,900,000 clones, with 93% observed a single time. This entry is derived from a study of shared clonotypes between healthy human individuals. Across the study: There were three CD4 naive, three CD4 memory, two CD8 naive and one CD8 memory plates per donor.

The germline V gene has CDR1 MNHEY and CDR2 SMNVEV (reference sequence). CDR3 length: 14 residues. V was trimmed by 2 bases and J by 5 bases, leaving 10 bases between them. Study findings and constraints: Larger estimated richness was generally seen in naive subsets than in memory subsets. Blood alone was sampled, and tissue repertoires likely differ.

The chain recombines TRBV27 with TRBJ2-1; D may be TRBD1 (5 bases). Input material: naive CD8+ T cells from PBMCs. This clonotype was obtained from a man younger than 30 in good health. Some clones in this sample may be carry-over from other donors' samples. The CDR3 spells CASSLRIGDNEQFF. DNA of the CDR3: TGTGCCAGCAGTTTACGAATAGGGGACAATGAGCAGTTCTTC.